The next 2 T cell receptor beta chains were all read from a single sample in a study of blood T cell repertoires in COVID-19. Clones were sequenced by immunoSEQ multiplex PCR, and TCRdb holds only the in-frame ones, with some missing. The data contain 120,000 or so clones, 90% of them seen just once; the ten biggest clones take up 3.5% to 5%. The sequenced sample consisted of peripheral blood. These receptors were collected from a man aged 55-75 years with COVID-19, enrolled during active disease.

The chain uses TRBV7-8 and TRBJ2-1; D is perhaps TRBD2 (5 bases). The CDR3 is 14 amino acids. V lost 4 bases and J lost 9, with 16 bases in between. Germline CDR1 reads SGHVS; CDR2 reads FQNEAQ. The CDR3 region is CASSSVGSVGEQFF. CDR3 DNA: TGTGCCAGCAGCTCCGTGGGTAGCGTAGGTGAGCAGTTCTTC.

In its sample, this clone was seen once. The J gene is TRBJ1-4, the V gene TRBV18; TRBD1 agrees at 8 bases. V lost 3 bases, J lost 3 bases, and 9 bases stayed unmatched. The germline CDR1 and CDR2 sequences are KGHSH and LQKENI. This CDR3 region has 17 residues. The CDR3 reads CASSPLDRGSSNEKLFF. The CDR3, as DNA: TGTGCCAGCTCACCTCTCGACAGGGGAAGTTCTAATGAAAAACTGTTTTTT.